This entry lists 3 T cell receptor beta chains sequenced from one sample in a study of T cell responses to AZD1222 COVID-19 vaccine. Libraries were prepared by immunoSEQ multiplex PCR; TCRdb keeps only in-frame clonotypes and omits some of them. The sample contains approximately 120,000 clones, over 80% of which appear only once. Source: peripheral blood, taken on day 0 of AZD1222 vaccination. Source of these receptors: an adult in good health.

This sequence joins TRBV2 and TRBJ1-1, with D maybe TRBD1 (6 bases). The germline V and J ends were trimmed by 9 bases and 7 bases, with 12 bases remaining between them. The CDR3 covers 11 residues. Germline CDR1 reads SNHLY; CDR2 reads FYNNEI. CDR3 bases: TGTGCCAGACAGGGTCCGGGTGAAGCTTTCTTT. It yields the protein CARQGPGEAFF.

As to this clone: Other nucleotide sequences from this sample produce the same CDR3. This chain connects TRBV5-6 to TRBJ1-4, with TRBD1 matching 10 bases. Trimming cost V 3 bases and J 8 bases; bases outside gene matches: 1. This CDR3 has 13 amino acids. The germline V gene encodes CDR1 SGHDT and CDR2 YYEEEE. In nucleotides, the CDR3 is TGTGCCAGCAGCTGGGGACAGGGGGAAAAACTGTTTTTT. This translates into CASSWGQGEKLFF.

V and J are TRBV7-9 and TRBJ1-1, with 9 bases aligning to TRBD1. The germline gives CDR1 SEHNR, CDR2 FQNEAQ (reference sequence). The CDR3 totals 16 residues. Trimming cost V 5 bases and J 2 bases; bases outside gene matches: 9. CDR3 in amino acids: CASSPPGQGPNTEAFF. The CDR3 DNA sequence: TGTGCCAGCAGCCCACCGGGACAGGGCCCAAACACTGAAGCTTTCTTT.